The 23 T cell receptor beta chains below all came from one sample that was sequenced in a study of cytomegalovirus exposure and HLA in healthy donors. Vbeta (60) and Jbeta (13) primers were used in the PCR. Libraries were prepared by immunoSEQ multiplex PCR; TCRdb keeps only in-frame clonotypes and omits some of them. This sample yields approximately 190,000 clones, of which about 81% are seen a single time; 0.7% to 0.95% belongs to the top ten. Sample: PBMCs. Receptors originate from a woman aged 18-35 years in good health and CMV-seronegative.

This chain connects TRBV15 to TRBJ1-4, with D unresolved. This CDR3 region has 14 residues. Germline CDR1 LNHNV, CDR2 YYDKDF (reference sequence). V shed 0 bases and J shed 8 bases, with 10 bases lying between them. CDR3 sequence: CATSRDSGREKLFF. The CDR3 coding sequence is TGTGCCACCAGCAGAGATTCAGGAAGAGAAAAACTGTTTTTT.

This chain uses TRBV27 with TRBJ1-2, with a possible D match to TRBD1 (5 bases). CDR1 is MNHEY, CDR2 SMNVEV, per germline (reference sequence). V gave up 1 base and J gave up 4 bases, with 16 bases separating them. This CDR3 region has 16 residues. The CDR3 nucleotides read TGTGCCAGCAGTTTATTCCCCGCGGGGGGAATCTATGGCTACACCTTC. Translation: CASSLFPAGGIYGYTF.

The genes are TRBV28 and TRBJ1-1, with D possibly being TRBD1 (6 bases). Trimming took 6 bases from V and 11 from J, leaving 31 bases between them. Germline V gene lookup returns CDR1 MDHEN and CDR2 SYDVKM. CDR3 length: 17 amino acids. The CDR3 DNA follows: TGTGCCAGCAGCTTGGCCGCGCCCCTGGGACACCCCGACGAGGCTTTCTTT. It specifies CASSLAAPLGHPDEAFF.

V and J are TRBV7-9 and TRBJ2-5; D gene unclear. CDR3 size: 13 residues. CDR1 is SEHNR, CDR2 FQNEAQ, per germline (reference sequence). With 0 bases removed from V and 4 bases from J, the gap between germline ends came to 6 bases. The CDR3: CASSLATSETQYF. The CDR3 coding sequence is TGTGCCAGCAGCTTAGCGACTTCAGAGACCCAGTACTTC.

This rearrangement joins TRBV30 to TRBJ1-3, with D perhaps TRBD1 (6 bases). The CDR3 is 14 amino acids. Deletions cut 0 bases from V and 5 bases from J, with 11 bases between. The germline V gene has CDR1 GTSNPN and CDR2 SVGIG (reference sequence). This CDR3 reads CAWSVGTGRNTIYF. CDR3 bases: TGTGCCTGGAGTGTGGGTACAGGGAGAAACACCATATATTTT.

The genes are TRBV6-6 and TRBJ1-2; D is unresolved. CDR1 and CDR2 from the germline V gene are MNHNY and SVGAGI (reference sequence). V gave up 0 bases and J gave up 8 bases, with 13 bases separating them. This CDR3 region has 14 residues. The chain's CDR3 is CASSYSITVLGYTF. The CDR3 DNA is TGTGCCAGCAGTTACTCGATAACGGTCTTGGGCTACACCTTC.

This chain links TRBV2 with TRBJ1-5; TRBD1 agrees at 7 bases. V was clipped by 5 bases and J by 4 bases; unmatched bases: 8. CDR3 length: 15 amino acids. Germline V gene lookup returns CDR1 SNHLY and CDR2 FYNNEI. DNA of the CDR3: TGTGCCAGCAGTCGAGAGACAGGGAATAATCAGCCCCAGCATTTT. It codes for CASSRETGNNQPQHF.

This chain connects TRBV30 to TRBJ2-1; TRBD2 agrees at 9 bases. V lost 7 bases, J lost 5 bases, and 9 bases stayed unmatched. CDR3 length equals 14 residues. Germline values: CDR1 GTSNPN, CDR2 SVGIG (reference sequence). The CDR3: CALKREESDNEQFF. CDR3 DNA sequence: TGTGCCTTGAAGCGGGAGGAGTCGGACAATGAGCAGTTCTTC.

This clone was picked up a small number of times. Here the CDR3 reads CASNPGGQVGINEQFF. Written as DNA, the CDR3 is TGTGCCAGCAATCCCGGGGGACAGGTAGGGATTAATGAGCAGTTCTTC. The chain has TRBV28 and TRBJ2-1, with 8 bases lining up with TRBD1. The germline V gene has CDR1 MDHEN and CDR2 SYDVKM. V shed 7 bases, J shed 7 bases, and the junction held 15 bases outside the gene matches. CDR3 size: 16 residues.

The sample holds a few counts of this clone. J is TRBJ1-1 and V is TRBV27; no reliable D call. Germline V lookup: CDR1 MNHEY, CDR2 SMNVEV (reference sequence). This CDR3 has 13 residues. V was pared by 1 base and J by 1 base, with 4 bases between. In nucleotides, the CDR3 is TGTGCCAGCAGTTTATTTAGGAACACTGAAGCTTTCTTT. Amino acids: CASSLFRNTEAFF.

This chain links TRBV2 with TRBJ2-7; weak D call: TRBD1 (6 bases). The germline CDR1 and CDR2 sequences are SNHLY and FYNNEI. The CDR3 covers 13 residues. V was pared by 2 bases and J by 2 bases, with 7 bases between. CDR3 in amino acids: CASSEQGPYEQYF. CDR3 DNA sequence: TGTGCCAGCAGTGAACAGGGGCCCTACGAGCAGTACTTC.

This chain uses TRBV7-6 with TRBJ2-5; 7 bases align to TRBD2. This CDR3 comprises 13 residues. Germline CDR1 and CDR2: SGHVS and FNYEAQ. Losses at the gene ends were 5 bases for V and 4 bases for J; bases not matched to a gene: 4. The CDR3 loop reads CASSPTSPETQYF. The CDR3 bases are TGTGCCAGCAGCCCGACTAGCCCAGAGACCCAGTACTTC.

The V and J genes are TRBV10-3 and TRBJ2-5; TRBD1 matches at 8 bases. The J call is uncertain, as TRBJ2-7 better fits the DNA end. The V gene's germline CDR1 is ENHRY and CDR2 SYGVKD. The CDR3 consists of 16 residues. The CDR3 nucleotides are TGTGCCATCAGTGATCACGGACAGGGATCCCCCTACGAGCAGTACTTC. Amino acid sequence: CAISDHGQGSPYEQYF.

The V and J genes are TRBV5-6 and TRBJ2-1; possible D gene TRBD2, 5 bases. CDR3 size: 15 residues. Germline V gene sequence: CDR1 SGHDT, CDR2 YYEEEE. V lost 0 bases, J lost 9 bases, and 16 bases lay in between. As DNA, the CDR3 is TGTGCCAGCAGCTTGGGCCGGACTCCAGGCCGTGAGCAGTTCTTC. Amino acid sequence: CASSLGRTPGREQFF.

J is TRBJ2-5 and V is TRBV7-2, with 15 positions matching TRBD2. J gave up 2 bases and V 5 bases, and 9 bases lay outside the gene matches. CDR3 length equals 18 residues. Germline V gene lookup returns CDR1 SGHTA and CDR2 FQGNSA. CDR3 in DNA: TGTGCCAGCAGCATGGGACTAGCGGGAGGATTTTATCAAGAGACCCAGTACTTC. Its protein product is CASSMGLAGGFYQETQYF.

This chain uses TRBV19 with TRBJ2-7; D perhaps matches TRBD2 (6 bases). The germline V and J ends were trimmed by 5 bases and 0 bases, with 11 bases remaining between them. This CDR3 region has 14 residues. In germline, CDR1 is LNHDA, CDR2 SQIVND (reference sequence). The CDR3 coding sequence is TGTGCCAGTAGTCTCGCCGGGAGCTCCTACGAGCAGTACTTC. It yields the protein CASSLAGSSYEQYF.

The rearrangement links TRBV5-1 to TRBJ2-3, with TRBD2 as a possible D gene (6 bases). CDR3 length: 15 amino acids. V lost 0 bases, J lost 4 bases, and 12 bases lay in between. Looked up from germline, CDR1 is SGHRS and CDR2 is YFSETQ. In DNA form, the CDR3 reads TGCGCCAGCAGCTTGGAGGTGCCGGGAGCAGATACGCAGTATTTT. This sequence encodes CASSLEVPGADTQYF.

The V gene is TRBV5-5, the J gene TRBJ2-7; 12 bases fit TRBD2. The CDR3 runs 17 residues. With 4 bases clipped from V and 6 bases from J, the junction kept 14 bases outside the gene matches. Looked up from germline, CDR1 is SGHKS and CDR2 is YYEKEE (reference sequence). DNA of the CDR3: TGTGCCAGCAGCCCCAGGGAGTCTAGCGGGAGGGCCCTCGAGCAGTACTTC. Translation: CASSPRESSGRALEQYF.

The V and J genes are TRBV30 and TRBJ2-2, with 7 bases matching TRBD2. This CDR3 comprises 15 residues. Looked up from germline, CDR1 is GTSNPN and CDR2 is SVGIG (reference sequence). The V gene end was trimmed by 4 bases and the J gene end by 5 bases; junction bases not matched to a gene: 10. As DNA, the CDR3 is TGTGCCTGGACCCTCGGCGGGAGTTTAACCGGGGAGCTGTTTTTT. Protein sequence: CAWTLGGSLTGELFF.

The chain has TRBV29-1 and TRBJ1-1, with a weak D call TRBD1 (5 bases). Looked up from germline, CDR1 is SQVTM and CDR2 is ANQGSEA. CDR3 length: 12 residues. CDR3 region: CSHRDSRTEAFF. The CDR3 region has the DNA TGCTCCCATCGGGACTCCCGCACTGAAGCTTTCTTT.

The chain uses TRBV27 and TRBJ1-5; TRBD1 is a possible D gene (6 bases). V shed 6 bases and J shed 0 bases, with 12 bases lying between them. The CDR3 consists of 15 residues. Germline CDR1 and CDR2: MNHEY and SMNVEV (reference sequence). CDR3 DNA: TGTGCCAGCAGCGCTGACAGGACTAGCAATCAGCCCCAGCATTTT. This translates into CASSADRTSNQPQHF.

V is TRBV30 and J is TRBJ1-3; D ambiguous. CDR1 is GTSNPN, CDR2 SVGIG, per germline (reference sequence). V gave up 4 bases and J gave up 0 bases, with 7 bases separating them. This CDR3 spans 13 amino acids. The CDR3 sequence is CAWMRHSGNTIYF. CDR3 nucleotide sequence: TGTGCCTGGATGCGACACTCTGGAAACACCATATATTTT.

The rearrangement links TRBV30 to TRBJ2-7, with a weak D call TRBD2 (5 bases). This CDR3 is built from 12 residues. V was trimmed by 0 bases and J by 7 bases, leaving 10 bases between them. Germline CDR1 is GTSNPN and CDR2 is SVGIG (reference sequence). Here the CDR3 reads CAWSVLTGEQYF. Written as DNA, the CDR3 is TGTGCCTGGAGTGTACTCACGGGGGAGCAGTACTTC.